The source of this T cell receptor beta chain is a study of cytomegalovirus exposure and HLA in healthy donors. Whole-study results and caveats: In all likelihood, a cluster of highly shared sequence variants was a sequencing artifact.

Germline V gives CDR1 MNHEY, CDR2 SMNVEV (reference sequence). V gave up 8 bases and J gave up 3 bases; unmatched junction bases: 6. CDR3 size: 13 residues. Remarks on this clone: Its matching antigen is unknown.

Researchers ran the PCR with 60 Vbeta and 13 Jbeta primers. The repertoire was sequenced with immunoSEQ multiplex PCR; TCRdb's copy has only in-frame clones and lacks some. The sample includes about 93,000 clones, 60% to 80% of them seen just once. The sequence was collected from a boy aged 10-17 years in good health and CMV-seronegative. The chain has TRBV27 and TRBJ2-7; TRBD1 aligns across 8 bases. The sample was PBMCs. As DNA, the CDR3 is TGTGCCAGCGGGTCGGACAGGGTCTACGAGCAGTACTTC. Its translation is CASGSDRVYEQYF.